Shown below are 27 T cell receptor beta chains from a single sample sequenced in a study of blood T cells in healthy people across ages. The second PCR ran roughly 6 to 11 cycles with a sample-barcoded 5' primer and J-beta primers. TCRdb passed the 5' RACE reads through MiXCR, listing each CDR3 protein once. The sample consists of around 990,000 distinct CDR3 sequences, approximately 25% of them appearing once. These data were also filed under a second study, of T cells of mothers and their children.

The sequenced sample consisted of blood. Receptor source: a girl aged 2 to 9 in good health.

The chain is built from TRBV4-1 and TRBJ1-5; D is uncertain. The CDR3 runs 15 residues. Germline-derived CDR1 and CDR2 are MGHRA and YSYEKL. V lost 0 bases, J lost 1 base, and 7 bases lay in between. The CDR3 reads CASSQEMGSNQPQHF. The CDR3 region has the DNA TGCGCCAGCAGCCAAGAGATGGGGAGCAATCAGCCCCAGCATTTT.

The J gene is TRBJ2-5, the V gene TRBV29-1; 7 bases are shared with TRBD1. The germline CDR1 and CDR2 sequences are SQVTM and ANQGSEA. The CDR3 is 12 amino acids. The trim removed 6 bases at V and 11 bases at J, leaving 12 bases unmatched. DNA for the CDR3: TGCAGCGTCACACGAACTGGGACAGAGCAGTACTTC. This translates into CSVTRTGTEQYF.

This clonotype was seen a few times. The CDR3 DNA is TGTGCCAGCAGCGACGGGACAGGCGAAGCTTTCTTT. Translating it yields CASSDGTGEAFF. The chain uses TRBV9 and TRBJ1-1, with TRBD1 identical over 8 bases. J gave up 8 bases and V 3 bases, and 3 bases lay outside the gene matches. Germline assignment: CDR1 SGDLS and CDR2 YYNGEE. The CDR3 is 12 residues long.

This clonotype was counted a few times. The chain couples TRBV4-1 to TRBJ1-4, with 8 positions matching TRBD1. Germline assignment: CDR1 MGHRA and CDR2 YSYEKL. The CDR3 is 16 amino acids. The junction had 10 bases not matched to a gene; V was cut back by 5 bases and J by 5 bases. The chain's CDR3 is CASSAEPGQGNEKLFF. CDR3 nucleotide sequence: TGCGCCAGCAGCGCCGAGCCCGGACAGGGCAATGAAAAACTGTTTTTT.

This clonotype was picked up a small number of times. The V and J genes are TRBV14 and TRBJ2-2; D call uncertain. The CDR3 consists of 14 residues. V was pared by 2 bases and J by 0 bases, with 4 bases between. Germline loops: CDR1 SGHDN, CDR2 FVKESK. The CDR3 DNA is TGTGCCAGCAGCCAACTGTCGAACACCGGGGAGCTGTTTTTT. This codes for CASSQLSNTGELFF.

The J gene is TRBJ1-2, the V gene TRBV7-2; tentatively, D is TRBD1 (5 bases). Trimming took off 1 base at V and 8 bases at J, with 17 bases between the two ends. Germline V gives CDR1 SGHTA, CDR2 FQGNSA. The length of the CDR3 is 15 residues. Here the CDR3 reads CASSLGTAGWLGYTF. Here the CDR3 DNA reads TGTGCCAGCAGCTTAGGAACGGCAGGGTGGTTGGGCTACACCTTC.

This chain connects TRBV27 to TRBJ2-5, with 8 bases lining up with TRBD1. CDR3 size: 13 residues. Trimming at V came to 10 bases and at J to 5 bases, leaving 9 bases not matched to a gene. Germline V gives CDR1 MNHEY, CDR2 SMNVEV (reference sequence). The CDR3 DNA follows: TGTGCCACCAGGACAGGGTTGGGTGAGACCCAGTACTTC. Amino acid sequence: CATRTGLGETQYF.

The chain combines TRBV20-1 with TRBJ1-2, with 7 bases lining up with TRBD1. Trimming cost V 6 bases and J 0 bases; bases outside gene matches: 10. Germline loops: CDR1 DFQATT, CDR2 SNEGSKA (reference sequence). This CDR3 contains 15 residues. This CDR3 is CSARDDRDSNYGYTF. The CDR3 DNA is TGCAGTGCAAGGGACGACAGGGATTCTAACTATGGCTACACCTTC.

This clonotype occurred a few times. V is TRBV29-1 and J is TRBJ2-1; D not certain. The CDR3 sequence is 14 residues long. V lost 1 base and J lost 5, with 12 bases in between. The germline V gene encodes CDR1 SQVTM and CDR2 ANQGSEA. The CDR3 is CSVEARLSNNEQFF. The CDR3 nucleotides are TGCAGCGTTGAAGCCAGGCTCTCGAACAATGAGCAGTTCTTC.

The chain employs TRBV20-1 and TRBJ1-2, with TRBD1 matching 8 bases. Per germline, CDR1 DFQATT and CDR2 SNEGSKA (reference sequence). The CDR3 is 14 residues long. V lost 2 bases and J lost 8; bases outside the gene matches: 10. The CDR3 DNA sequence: TGCAGTGCTAGACTGGTCCAGGGGGCACAAGGCTACACCTTC. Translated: CSARLVQGAQGYTF.

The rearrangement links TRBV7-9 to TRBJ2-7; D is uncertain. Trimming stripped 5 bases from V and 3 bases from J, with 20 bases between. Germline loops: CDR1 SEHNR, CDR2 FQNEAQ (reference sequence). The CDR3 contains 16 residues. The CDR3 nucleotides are TGTGCCAGCAGCACGGAGCTTCTACAGTGGGGCTACGAGCAGTACTTC. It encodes CASSTELLQWGYEQYF.

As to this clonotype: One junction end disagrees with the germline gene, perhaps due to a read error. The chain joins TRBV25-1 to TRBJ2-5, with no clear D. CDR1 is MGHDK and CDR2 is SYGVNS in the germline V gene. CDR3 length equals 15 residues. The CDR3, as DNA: TGTGCCAGCAGTGAATCCTTTTTGTACCAAGAGACCCAGCACTTC. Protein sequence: CASSESFLYQETQHF.

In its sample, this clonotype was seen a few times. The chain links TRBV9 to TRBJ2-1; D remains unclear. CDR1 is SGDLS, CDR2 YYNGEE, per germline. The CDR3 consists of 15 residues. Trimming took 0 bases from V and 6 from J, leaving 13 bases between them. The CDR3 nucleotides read TGTGCCAGCAGCGTAGCTTATGGGTCGTTCAATGAGCAGTTCTTC. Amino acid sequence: CASSVAYGSFNEQFF.

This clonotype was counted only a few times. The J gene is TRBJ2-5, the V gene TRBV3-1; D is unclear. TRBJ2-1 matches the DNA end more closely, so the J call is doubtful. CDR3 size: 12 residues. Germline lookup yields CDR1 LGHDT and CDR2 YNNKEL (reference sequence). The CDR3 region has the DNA TGTGCCAGCAGCCCCTATTGGAATGAGCAGTTCTTC. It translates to CASSPYWNEQFF.

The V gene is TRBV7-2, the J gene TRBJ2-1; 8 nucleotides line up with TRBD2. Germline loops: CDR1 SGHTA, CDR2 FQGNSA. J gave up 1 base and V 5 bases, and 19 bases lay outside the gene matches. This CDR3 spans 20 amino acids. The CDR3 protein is CASSGPGLGLFGLSYNEQFF. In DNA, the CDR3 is TGTGCCAGCAGCGGTCCGGGACTAGGGCTTTTCGGGCTATCCTACAATGAGCAGTTCTTC.

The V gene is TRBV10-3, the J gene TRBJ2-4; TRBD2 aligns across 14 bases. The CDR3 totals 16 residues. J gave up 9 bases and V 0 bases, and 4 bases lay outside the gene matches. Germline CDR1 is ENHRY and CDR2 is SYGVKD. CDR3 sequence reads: CAISESTSGGVGIQYF. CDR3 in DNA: TGTGCCATCAGTGAGTCGACTAGCGGGGGGGTAGGCATTCAGTACTTC.

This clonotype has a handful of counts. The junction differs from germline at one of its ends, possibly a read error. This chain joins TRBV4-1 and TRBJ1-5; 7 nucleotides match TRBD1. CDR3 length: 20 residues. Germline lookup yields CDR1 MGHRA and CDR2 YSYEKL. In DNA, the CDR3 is TGCGCCAGCAGCCAGCGCCTTACAGGGGCCGCACTTTATAGCAATCAACCCCAGCATTTT. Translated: CASSQRLTGAALYSNQPQHF.

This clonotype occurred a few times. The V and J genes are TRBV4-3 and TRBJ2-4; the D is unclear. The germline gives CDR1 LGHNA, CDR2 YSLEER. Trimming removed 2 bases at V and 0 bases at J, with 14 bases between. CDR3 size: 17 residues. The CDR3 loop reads CASSQYVDPLAKNIQYF. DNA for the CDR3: TGCGCCAGCAGCCAATATGTGGACCCTCTAGCCAAAAACATTCAGTACTTC.

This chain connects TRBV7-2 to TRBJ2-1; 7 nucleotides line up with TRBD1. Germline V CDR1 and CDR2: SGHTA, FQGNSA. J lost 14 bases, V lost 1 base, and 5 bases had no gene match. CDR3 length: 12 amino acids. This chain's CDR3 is CASSLERGPEFF. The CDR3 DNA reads TGTGCCAGCAGCTTAGAGAGGGGGCCCGAGTTCTTC.

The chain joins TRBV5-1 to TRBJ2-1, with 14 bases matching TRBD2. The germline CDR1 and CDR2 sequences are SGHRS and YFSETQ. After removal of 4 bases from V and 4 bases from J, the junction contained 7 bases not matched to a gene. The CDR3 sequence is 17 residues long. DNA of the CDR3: TGCGCCAGCAGCCCGGGGACTAGCGGGAGTTTGTACAATGAGCAGTTCTTC. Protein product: CASSPGTSGSLYNEQFF.

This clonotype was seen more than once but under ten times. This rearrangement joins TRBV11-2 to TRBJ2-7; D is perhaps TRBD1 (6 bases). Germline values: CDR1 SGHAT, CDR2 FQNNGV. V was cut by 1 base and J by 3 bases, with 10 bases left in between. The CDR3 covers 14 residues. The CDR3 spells CASSLAPGDYEQYF. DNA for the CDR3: TGTGCCAGCAGCTTAGCACCAGGGGACTACGAGCAGTACTTC.

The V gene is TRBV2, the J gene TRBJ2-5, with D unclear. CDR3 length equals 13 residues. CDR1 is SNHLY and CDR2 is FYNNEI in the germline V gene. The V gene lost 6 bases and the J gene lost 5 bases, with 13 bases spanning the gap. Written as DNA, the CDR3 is TGTGCCAGCAGACCGGAGCTCCGGGAGACCCAGTACTTC. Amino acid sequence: CASRPELRETQYF.

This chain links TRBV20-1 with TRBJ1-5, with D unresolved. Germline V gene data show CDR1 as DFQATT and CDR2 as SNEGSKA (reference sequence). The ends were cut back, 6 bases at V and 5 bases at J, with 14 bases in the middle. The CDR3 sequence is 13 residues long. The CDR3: CSAALSPYQPQHF. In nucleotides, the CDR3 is TGCAGTGCGGCGCTCAGCCCCTATCAGCCCCAGCATTTT.

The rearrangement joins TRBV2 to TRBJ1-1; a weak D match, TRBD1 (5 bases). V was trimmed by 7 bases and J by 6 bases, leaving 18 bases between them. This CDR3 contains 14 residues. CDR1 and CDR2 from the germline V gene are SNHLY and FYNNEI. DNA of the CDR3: TGTGCCAGCACTCAGGGTCCCGAAAGAGCTGAAGCTTTCTTT. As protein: CASTQGPERAEAFF.

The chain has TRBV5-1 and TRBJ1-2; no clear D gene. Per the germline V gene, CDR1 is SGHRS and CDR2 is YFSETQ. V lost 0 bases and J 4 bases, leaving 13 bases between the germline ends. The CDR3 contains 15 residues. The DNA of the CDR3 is TGCGCCAGCAGCTTGGGGATAATATCGAGCTATGGCTACACCTTC. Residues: CASSLGIISSYGYTF.

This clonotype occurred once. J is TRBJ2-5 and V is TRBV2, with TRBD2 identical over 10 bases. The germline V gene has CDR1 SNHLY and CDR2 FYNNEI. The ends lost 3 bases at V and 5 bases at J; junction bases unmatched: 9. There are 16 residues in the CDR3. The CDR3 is CASSDSSGGAGETQYF. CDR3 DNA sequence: TGTGCCAGCAGTGATTCCAGCGGGGGGGCCGGGGAGACCCAGTACTTC.

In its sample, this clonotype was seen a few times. Here the CDR3 DNA reads TGTGCCACCAGCAGAGATCAGGGTAAGGTGGTGGACACTGAAGCTTTCTTT. It codes for CATSRDQGKVVDTEAFF. The gene calls are TRBV15 and TRBJ1-1, with a weak D call TRBD1 (5 bases). The CDR3 runs 17 residues. Germline V gene data show CDR1 as LNHNV and CDR2 as YYDKDF (reference sequence). The ends were cut back, 0 bases at V and 3 bases at J, with 17 bases in the middle.